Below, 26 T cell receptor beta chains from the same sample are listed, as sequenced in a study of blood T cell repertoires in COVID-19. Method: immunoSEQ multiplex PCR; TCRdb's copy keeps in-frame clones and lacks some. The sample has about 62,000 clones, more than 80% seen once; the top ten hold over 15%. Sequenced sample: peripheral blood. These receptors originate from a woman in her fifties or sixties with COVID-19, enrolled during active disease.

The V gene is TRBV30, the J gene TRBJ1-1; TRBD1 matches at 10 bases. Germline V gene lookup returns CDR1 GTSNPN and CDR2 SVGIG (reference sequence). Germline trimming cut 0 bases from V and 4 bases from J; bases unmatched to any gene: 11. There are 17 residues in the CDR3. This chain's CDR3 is CAWSVSRTGGYGTEAFF. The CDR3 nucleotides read TGTGCCTGGAGTGTATCCCGGACAGGGGGTTATGGCACTGAAGCTTTCTTT.

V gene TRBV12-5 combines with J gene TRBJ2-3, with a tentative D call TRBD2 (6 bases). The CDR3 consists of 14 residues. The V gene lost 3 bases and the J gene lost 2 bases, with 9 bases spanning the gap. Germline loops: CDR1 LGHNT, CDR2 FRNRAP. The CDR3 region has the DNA TGTGCTAGTGGTTTCGGCGGGGTCACAGATACGCAGTATTTT. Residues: CASGFGGVTDTQYF.

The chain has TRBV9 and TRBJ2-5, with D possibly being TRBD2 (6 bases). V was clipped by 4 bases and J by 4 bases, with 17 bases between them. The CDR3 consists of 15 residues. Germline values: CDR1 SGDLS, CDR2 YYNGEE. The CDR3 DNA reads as TGTGCCAGCAGCTACCGACTAGACGGGGGAGAGACCCAGTACTTC. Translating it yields CASSYRLDGGETQYF.

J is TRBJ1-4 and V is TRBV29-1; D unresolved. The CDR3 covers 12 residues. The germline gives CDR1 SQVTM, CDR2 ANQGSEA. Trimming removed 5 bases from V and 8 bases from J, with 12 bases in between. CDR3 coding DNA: TGCAGCGTTCAGGCGGCGGGAGAAAAACTGTTTTTT. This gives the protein CSVQAAGEKLFF.

The CDR3 loop reads CASSPQTSGQETQYF. In DNA form, the CDR3 reads TGCGCCAGCAGCCCTCAGACTAGCGGCCAAGAGACCCAGTACTTC. The rearrangement links TRBV5-1 to TRBJ2-5; TRBD2 agrees at 9 bases. Germline V gives CDR1 SGHRS, CDR2 YFSETQ. The CDR3 has 15 amino acids. The V segment lost 4 bases and the J segment 1 base; nucleotides outside the gene matches: 5.

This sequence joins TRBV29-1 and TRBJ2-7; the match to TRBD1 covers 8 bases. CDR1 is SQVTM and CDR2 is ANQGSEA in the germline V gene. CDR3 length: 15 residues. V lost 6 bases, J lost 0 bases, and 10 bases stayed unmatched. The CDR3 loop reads CSVDRRDRSSYEQYF. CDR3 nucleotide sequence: TGCAGCGTCGACCGCCGGGACAGGAGCTCCTACGAGCAGTACTTC.

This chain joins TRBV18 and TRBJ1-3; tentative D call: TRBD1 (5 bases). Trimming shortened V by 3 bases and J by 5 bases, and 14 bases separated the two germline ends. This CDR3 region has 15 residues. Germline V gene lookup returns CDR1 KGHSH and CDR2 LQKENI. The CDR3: CASSPSGVTRNTIYF. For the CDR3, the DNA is TGTGCCAGCTCACCGTCGGGGGTTACTAGAAACACCATATATTTT.

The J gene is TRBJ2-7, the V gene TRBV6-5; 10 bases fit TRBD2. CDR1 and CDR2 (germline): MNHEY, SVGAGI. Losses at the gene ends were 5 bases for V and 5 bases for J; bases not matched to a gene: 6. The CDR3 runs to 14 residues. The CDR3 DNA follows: TGTGCCAGCAGTAATACCGGGACTAGCGACGAGCAGTACTTC. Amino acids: CASSNTGTSDEQYF.

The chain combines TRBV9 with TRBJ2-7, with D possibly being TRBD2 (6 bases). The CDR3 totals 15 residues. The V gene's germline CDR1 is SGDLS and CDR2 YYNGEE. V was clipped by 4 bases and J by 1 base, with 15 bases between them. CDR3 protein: CASSTLGDFSYEQYF. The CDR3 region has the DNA TGTGCCAGCAGCACCCTAGGGGACTTTTCCTACGAGCAGTACTTC.

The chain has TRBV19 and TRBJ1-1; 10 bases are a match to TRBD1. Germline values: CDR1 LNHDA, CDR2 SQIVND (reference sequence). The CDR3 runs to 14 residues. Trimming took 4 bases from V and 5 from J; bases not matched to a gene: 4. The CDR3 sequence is CASSRDRGQTEAFF. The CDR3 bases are TGTGCCAGTAGTAGAGACAGGGGGCAAACTGAAGCTTTCTTT.

As DNA, the CDR3 is TGTGCCAGCACCCCATTCGGGCGGGAGGTATTTGAGCAGTTCTTC. As protein: CASTPFGREVFEQFF. The V call is TRBV7-2, the J call TRBJ2-1; 8 nucleotides match TRBD2. Germline V gene sequence: CDR1 SGHTA, CDR2 FQGNSA. This CDR3 contains 15 residues. Trimming removed 7 bases from V and 9 bases from J; junction bases left unmatched: 14.

The CDR3, as DNA: TGTGCCAGTAGTTCTTCCCGGGGGAGAAATCAGCCCCAGCATTTT. Translation: CASSSSRGRNQPQHF. The chain is built from TRBV19 and TRBJ1-5; D might be TRBD1 (5 bases). Germline V CDR1 and CDR2: LNHDA, SQIVND (reference sequence). This CDR3 spans 15 amino acids. V was pared by 5 bases and J by 4 bases, with 15 bases between.

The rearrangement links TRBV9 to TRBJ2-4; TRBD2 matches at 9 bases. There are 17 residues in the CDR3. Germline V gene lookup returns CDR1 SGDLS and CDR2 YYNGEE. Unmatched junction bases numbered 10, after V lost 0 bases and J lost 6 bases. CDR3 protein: CASSVGAGGPPVNIQYF. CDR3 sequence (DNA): TGTGCCAGCAGCGTAGGGGCGGGAGGGCCGCCGGTAAACATTCAGTACTTC.

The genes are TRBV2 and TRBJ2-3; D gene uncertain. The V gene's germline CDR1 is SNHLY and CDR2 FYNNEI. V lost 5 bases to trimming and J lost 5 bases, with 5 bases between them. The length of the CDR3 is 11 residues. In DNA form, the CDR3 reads TGTGCCAGCAGTCAGTTAGATACGCAGTATTTT. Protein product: CASSQLDTQYF.

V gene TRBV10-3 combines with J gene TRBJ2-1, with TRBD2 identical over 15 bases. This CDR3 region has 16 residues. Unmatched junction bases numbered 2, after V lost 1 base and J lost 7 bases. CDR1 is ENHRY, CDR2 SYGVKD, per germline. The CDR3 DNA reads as TGTGCCATCAGTGAGTGGGGACTAGCGGGAGGTAATGAGCAGTTCTTC. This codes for CAISEWGLAGGNEQFF.

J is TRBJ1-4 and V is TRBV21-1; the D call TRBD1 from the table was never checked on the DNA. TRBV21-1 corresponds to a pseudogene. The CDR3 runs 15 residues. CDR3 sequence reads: CASSRTGTGNEKLFF. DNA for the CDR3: TGTGCCAGCAGCCGAACCGGGACAGGGAATGAAAAACTGTTTTTT.

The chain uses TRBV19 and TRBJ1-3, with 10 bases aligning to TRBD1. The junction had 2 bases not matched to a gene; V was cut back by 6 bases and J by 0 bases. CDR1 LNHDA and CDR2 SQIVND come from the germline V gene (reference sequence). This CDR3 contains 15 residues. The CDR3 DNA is TGTGCCAGTAGGACAGGGGGCAACTCTGGAAACACCATATATTTT. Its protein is CASRTGGNSGNTIYF.

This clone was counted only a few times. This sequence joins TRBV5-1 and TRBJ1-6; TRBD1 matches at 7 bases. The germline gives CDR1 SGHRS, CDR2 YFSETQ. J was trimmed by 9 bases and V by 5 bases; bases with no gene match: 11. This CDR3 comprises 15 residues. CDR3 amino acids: CASSFGTDPFSPLHF. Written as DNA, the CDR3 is TGCGCCAGCAGTTTCGGGACAGACCCCTTTTCACCCCTCCACTTT.

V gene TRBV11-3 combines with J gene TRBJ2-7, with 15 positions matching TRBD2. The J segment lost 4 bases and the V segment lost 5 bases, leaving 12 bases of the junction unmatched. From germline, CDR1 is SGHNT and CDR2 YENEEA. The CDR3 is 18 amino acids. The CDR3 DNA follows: TGTGCCAGCAGCCCACGGATGCCGGGACTAGCGGGAGGTTACGAGCAGTACTTC. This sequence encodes CASSPRMPGLAGGYEQYF. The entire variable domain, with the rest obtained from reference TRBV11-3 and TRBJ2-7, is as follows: EAGVVQSPRYKIIEKKQPVAFWCNPISGHNTLYWYLQNLGQGPELLIRYENEEAVDDSQLPKDRFSAERLKGVDSTLKIQPAELGDSAVYLCASSPRMPGLAGGYEQYFGPGTRLTVT.

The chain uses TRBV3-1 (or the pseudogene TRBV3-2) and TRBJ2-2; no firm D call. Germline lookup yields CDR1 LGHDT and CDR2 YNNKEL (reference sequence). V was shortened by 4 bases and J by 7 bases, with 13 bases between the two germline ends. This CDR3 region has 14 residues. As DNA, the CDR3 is TGTGCCAGCAGCCTCTCATTTTCGGGCGGGGAGCTGTTTTTT. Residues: CASSLSFSGGELFF.

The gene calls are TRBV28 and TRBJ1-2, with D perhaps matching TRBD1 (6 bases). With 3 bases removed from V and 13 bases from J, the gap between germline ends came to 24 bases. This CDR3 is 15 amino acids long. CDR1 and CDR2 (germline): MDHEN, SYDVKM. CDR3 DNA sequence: TGTGCCAGCAGTTTTCTCCACACCAACCAGGGGCCTACCACCTTC. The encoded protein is CASSFLHTNQGPTTF.

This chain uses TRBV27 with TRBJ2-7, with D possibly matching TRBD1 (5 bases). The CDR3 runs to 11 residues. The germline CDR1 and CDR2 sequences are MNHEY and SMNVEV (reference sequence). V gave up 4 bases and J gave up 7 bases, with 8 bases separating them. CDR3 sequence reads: CASSSRQEQYF. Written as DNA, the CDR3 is TGTGCCAGCAGTTCGCGACAGGAGCAGTACTTC.

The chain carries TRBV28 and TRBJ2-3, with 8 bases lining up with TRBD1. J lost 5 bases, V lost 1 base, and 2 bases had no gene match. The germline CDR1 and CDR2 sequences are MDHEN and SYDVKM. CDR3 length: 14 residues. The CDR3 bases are TGTGCCAGCAGTTTATTTACAGGGGGAGATACGCAGTATTTT. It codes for CASSLFTGGDTQYF.

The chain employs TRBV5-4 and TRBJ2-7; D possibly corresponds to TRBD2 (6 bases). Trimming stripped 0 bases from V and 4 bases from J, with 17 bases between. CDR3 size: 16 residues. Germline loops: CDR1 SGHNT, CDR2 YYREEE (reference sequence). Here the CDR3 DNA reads TGTGCCAGCAGCTTGGGGCCCTCTAGCGTACAATACGAGCAGTACTTC. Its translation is CASSLGPSSVQYEQYF.

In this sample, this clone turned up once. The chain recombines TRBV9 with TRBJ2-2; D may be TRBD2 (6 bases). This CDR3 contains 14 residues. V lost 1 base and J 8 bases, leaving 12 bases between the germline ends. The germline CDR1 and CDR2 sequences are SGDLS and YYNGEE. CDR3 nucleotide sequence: TGTGCCAGCAGCGTAATCGGAGGGAATGGGGAGCTGTTTTTT. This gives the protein CASSVIGGNGELFF.

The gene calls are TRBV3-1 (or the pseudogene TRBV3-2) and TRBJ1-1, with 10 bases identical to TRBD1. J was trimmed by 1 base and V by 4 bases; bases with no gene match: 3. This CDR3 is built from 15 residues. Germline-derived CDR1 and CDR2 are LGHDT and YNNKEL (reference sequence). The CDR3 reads CASSPRDRGNTEAFF. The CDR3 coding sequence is TGTGCCAGCAGCCCCCGGGACAGGGGGAACACTGAAGCTTTCTTT.